The clone carrying this T cell receptor (beta chain) was found a few times. Its specificity is unknown. This CDR3 contains 13 residues. V lost 3 bases and J 6 bases, leaving 12 bases between the germline ends. One entry per CDR3 protein results from TCRdb running MiXCR on the reads. The sample carries fewer than 950,000 distinct CDR3 sequences, around a third recorded once. This record comes from a study of T cell repertoires in cytomegalovirus infection. Study summary: Selection of CMV epitopes for the study included recently identified HLA-C-restricted and well-studied HLA-B-restricted ones.

V gene TRBV12-3 or TRBV12-4 combines with J gene TRBJ2-7, with TRBD1 as a possible D gene (6 bases). The receptor's source is a human donor in good health (CMV status not recorded). Some clones in this sample may be carry-over from other donors' samples. The input for sequencing was cultured CD8+ T cells from PBMCs, taken from culture after CMV antigen stimulation. The CDR3 is CASSFRGRIEQYF. DNA of the CDR3: TGTGCCAGCAGTTTCAGGGGACGGATCGAGCAGTACTTC.